Shown below are 7 T cell receptor beta chains from a single sample sequenced in a study of blood T cell repertoires in COVID-19. Assay: immunoSEQ multiplex PCR; the TCRdb copy retains only in-frame clones and omits some. The table lists about 220,000 clones, roughly 85% of them singletons. Material for sequencing was peripheral blood. The receptors were gathered from a woman older than 75 with acute or convalescent COVID-19.

This rearrangement joins TRBV3-1 (or the pseudogene TRBV3-2) to TRBJ2-1; no clear D. V lost 0 bases and J 8 bases, leaving 5 bases between the germline ends. The germline CDR1 and CDR2 sequences are LGHDT and YNNKEL (reference sequence). CDR3 size: 12 residues. Written as DNA, the CDR3 is TGTGCCAGCAGCCAAGATTCGTATGAGCAGTTCTTC. It specifies CASSQDSYEQFF.

V is TRBV7-9 and J is TRBJ2-1; D gene ambiguous. The CDR3 runs to 14 residues. Germline CDR1 and CDR2: SEHNR and FQNEAQ (reference sequence). Trimming took 5 bases from V and 4 from J, leaving 12 bases between them. The CDR3 bases are TGTGCCAGCAGCCTAACCAGGATATACAATGAGCAGTTCTTC. Its translation is CASSLTRIYNEQFF.

V gene TRBV3-1 (or the pseudogene TRBV3-2) combines with J gene TRBJ1-6; TRBD1 might be the D (6 bases). Germline CDR1 reads LGHDT; CDR2 reads YNNKEL (reference sequence). Deletions cut 2 bases from V and 0 bases from J, with 17 bases between. There are 19 residues in the CDR3. CDR3 DNA sequence: TGTGCCAGCAGCCAATTAACCCTTACAGGGAGCTCCTATAATTCACCCCTCCACTTT. Protein sequence: CASSQLTLTGSSYNSPLHF.

The chain combines TRBV18 with TRBJ2-1, with 8 bases aligning to TRBD2. After removal of 0 bases from V and 5 bases from J, the junction contained 3 bases not matched to a gene. Looked up from germline, CDR1 is KGHSH and CDR2 is LQKENI. The CDR3 has 15 amino acids. The CDR3 nucleotides read TGTGCCAGCTCACCACCCAGCGGGGGACACAATGAGCAGTTCTTC. Translating gives CASSPPSGGHNEQFF.

This chain joins TRBV19 and TRBJ1-1; 7 nucleotides align to TRBD1. With V trimmed by 6 bases and J by 9 bases, 10 bases remained unmatched. CDR1 LNHDA and CDR2 SQIVND come from the germline V gene (reference sequence). This CDR3 is 13 amino acids long. The CDR3 spells CASRGEDRRKAFF. In nucleotides, the CDR3 is TGTGCCAGTAGAGGGGAGGACAGGCGAAAAGCTTTCTTT.

This clone showed up just once. The rearrangement uses TRBV7-2 and TRBJ2-3; 10 nucleotides match TRBD2. The trim removed 6 bases at V and 2 bases at J, leaving 2 bases unmatched. From germline, CDR1 is SGHTA and CDR2 FQGNSA. This CDR3 is built from 14 residues. The CDR3 DNA reads as TGTGCCAGCAGTCTAGCGGGGGTCACAGATACGCAGTATTTT. This codes for CASSLAGVTDTQYF.

J is TRBJ2-6 and V is TRBV5-1; no definite D call. Germline V gene sequence: CDR1 SGHRS, CDR2 YFSETQ. V was trimmed by 2 bases and J by 0 bases, leaving 12 bases between them. This CDR3 is built from 17 residues. CDR3: CASSFGPGLSGANVLTF. CDR3 DNA sequence: TGCGCCAGCAGCTTTGGGCCCGGTCTCTCTGGGGCCAACGTCCTGACTTTC.